The table lists the clone carrying this T cell receptor beta chain with a count of one. Its target is unknown. The data were obtained in a study of T cell responses to AZD1222 COVID-19 vaccine. V lost 0 bases, J lost 8 bases, and 13 bases lay in between. Germline assignment: CDR1 LNHNV and CDR2 YYDKDF (reference sequence). The CDR3 length is 14 residues. Overall study results and limits: Donors were chiefly white British, with a greater number of females, and clonal diversity was perhaps underestimated.

Data came from immunoSEQ multiplex PCR; TCRdb stores just in-frame clones and leaves some out. The table records roughly 180,000 clones, 90% to 95% of them present only once. The sequence derives from an adult who received the AZD1222 COVID-19 vaccine. Sequencing used peripheral blood, obtained 28 days after the second AZD1222 dose. V and J are TRBV15 and TRBJ1-2; tentatively, D is TRBD1 (6 bases). CDR3 bases: TGTGCCACCAGCAGAGAGGGGGGGCTGAGGGGCTACACCTTC. Protein sequence: CATSREGGLRGYTF.